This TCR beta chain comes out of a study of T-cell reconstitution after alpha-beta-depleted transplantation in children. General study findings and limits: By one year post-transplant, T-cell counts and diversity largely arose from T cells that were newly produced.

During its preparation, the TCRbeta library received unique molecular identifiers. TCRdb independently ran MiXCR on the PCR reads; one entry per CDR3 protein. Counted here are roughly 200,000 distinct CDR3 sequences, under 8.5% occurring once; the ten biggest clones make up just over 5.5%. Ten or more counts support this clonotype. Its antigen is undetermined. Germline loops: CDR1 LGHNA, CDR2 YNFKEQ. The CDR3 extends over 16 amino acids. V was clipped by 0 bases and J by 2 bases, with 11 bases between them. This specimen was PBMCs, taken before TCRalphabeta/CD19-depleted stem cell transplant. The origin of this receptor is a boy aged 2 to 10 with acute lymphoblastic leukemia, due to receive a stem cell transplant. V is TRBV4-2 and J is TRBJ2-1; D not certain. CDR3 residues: CASSQDITDPYNEQFF. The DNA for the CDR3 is TGTGCCAGCAGCCAAGATATCACGGATCCCTACAATGAGCAGTTCTTC.